A selection of T cell receptor beta chains follows, all from one sample in a study of shared clonotypes between healthy human individuals. The data were produced by immunoSEQ multiplex PCR, yet TCRdb's version contains in-frame clones alone and is incomplete. The sample has fewer than 550,000 clones; roughly 85% are singletons. Source material: PBMCs. The receptor set was obtained from a woman between 35 and 50 years old in good health. Some clones in this sample may be carry-over from other donors' samples. CDR3s leave out the opening cysteine and the closing phenylalanine or tryptophan.

V gene | CDR3 protein
TRBV7-2 | ASSLGQGLETQY
TRBV14 | ASSQEGTGGRPEAF
TRBV28 | ASRRGLAGKSEQF
TRBV30 | AWSPSEGDINEQF
TRBV4-1 | ASSQGIRAGIYNEQF
TRBV11-2 | ASSLDPGSYGYT
TRBV7-9 | ASSLLPSGRAGNEQF
TRBV5-8 | ASSLLGGEKLF
TRBV7-2 | ASSLDKGSHYEQY
TRBV7-2 | ASSRDRGNTEAF
TRBV14 | ASSQASSAGNEQF
TRBV7-2 | ASSLGTWSSYEQY
TRBV9 | ASSVDKRTTLLEQY
TRBV28 | ASSDDRTISTDTQY
TRBV29-1 | SVRTGDREQY
TRBV28 | ASSSTGLSGNTIY
TRBV11-2 | ASSFARVYEQY
TRBV28 | ASSLTGARGRETQY
TRBV7-8 | ASSKRWAGEETQY
TRBV9 | ASSVGAGGPETQY
TRBV30 | AWTSGTGGQGGELF
TRBV18 | ASSPERSSGNTIY
TRBV15 | ATSRDRGYEQY
TRBV9 | ASSVAGTSRNEQF
TRBV30 | AWSVSITGGAHNEQF
TRBV11-2 | ASSSPSGRNTNTGELF
TRBV5-4 | ASSLSVLRGGTGELF
TRBV19 | ASSTKAGGYTDTQY
TRBV10-3 | AISGTGNTEAF
TRBV19 | ASKWGLGYNEQF
TRBV15 | ATSRGQGDYYGYT
TRBV28 | ASTTRAPNIQY
TRBV18 | ASSPPNQDRGGEQY
TRBV2 | ASSEDRGGSPLH
TRBV7-4 | ASSPGKVADRNEQF
TRBV6-1 | ASSSIGTRNEKLF
TRBV27 | ASTRAGRDYGYT
TRBV2 | ASGYRSTNEKLF
TRBV27 | ASTTGTATSGRAYEQY
TRBV28 | ASSSGLAGKLGNEQF
TRBV7-2 | ASSLSGRAIDEQF
TRBV29-1 | SLERGEDTQY
TRBV30 | ASTRTLESSGNTIY
TRBV5-5 | ASSHTSGRWGETQY
TRBV4-2 | ASSQVGDAGANVLT
TRBV28 | ASSPDRGTVEKLF
TRBV19 | ASRITGSSYEQY
TRBV18 | ASSIGGAAFEQY
TRBV9 | ASSLGTGFYEQY
TRBV30 | AWSNGVQETQY
TRBV29-1 | SVRGRTDTGELF